The next 4 T cell receptor beta chains were all read from a single sample in a study of cytomegalovirus exposure and HLA in healthy donors (dated by TCRdb to 2016 to 2017). Receptors were amplified or captured by the immunoSEQ multiplex PCR assay. A mixture of 60 forward primers for TCR Vbeta segments and 13 reverse primers for TCR Jbeta segments was used in the multiplex PCR. This is the immuneACCESS table as TCRdb keeps it, with only in-frame sequences that have V and J called. A part of the clones is gone; compared with another copy, unresolved V genes explain less than half, and the rest is unexplained. The table for this sample records 30,000 to 35,000 clones. The biggest ten clones account for 4.5% to 5% of the sample. Sequencing was performed on PBMCs. The receptors originated from a woman aged 40 to 55 in good health and CMV-seropositive.

This rearrangement joins TRBV7-9 to TRBJ1-4; D is uncertain. The germline V and J ends were trimmed by 5 bases and 8 bases, with 12 bases remaining between them. Germline V lookup: CDR1 SEHNR, CDR2 FQNEAQ (reference sequence). CDR3 length equals 13 residues. The CDR3 sequence: CASSRGEGEKLFF. CDR3 nucleotide sequence: TGTGCCAGCAGCCGAGGAGAGGGCGAAAAACTGTTTTTT. Together with reference TRBV7-9 and TRBJ1-4, the CDR3 gives the full variable domain: DTGVSQNPRHKITKRGQNVTFRCDPISEHNRLYWYRQTLGQGPEFLTYFQNEAQLEKSRLLSDRFSAERPKGSFSTLEIQRTEQGDSAMYLCASSRGEGEKLFFGSGTQLSVL.

This chain links TRBV19 with TRBJ2-7, with TRBD1 identical over 7 bases. The CDR3 is 14 residues long. With 4 bases clipped from V and 2 bases from J, the junction kept 5 bases outside the gene matches. Germline V CDR1 and CDR2: LNHDA, SQIVND (reference sequence). The CDR3 coding sequence is TGTGCCAGTAGTAGGGGACAGCCAACCTACGAGCAGTACTTC. Its translation: CASSRGQPTYEQYF.

V gene TRBV10-3 combines with J gene TRBJ2-5, with 8 bases that match TRBD2. Per the germline V gene, CDR1 is ENHRY and CDR2 is SYGVKD. CDR3 length: 14 amino acids. Trimming took 5 bases from V and 2 from J; bases not matched to a gene: 4. CDR3 region: CAISPTSGQETQYF. In nucleotides, the CDR3 is TGTGCCATCAGTCCTACTAGCGGACAAGAGACCCAGTACTTC.

The chain links TRBV5-6 to TRBJ2-1, with 9 bases fitting TRBD1. The trim removed 0 bases at V and 6 bases at J, leaving 4 bases unmatched. From germline, CDR1 is SGHDT and CDR2 YYEEEE. This CDR3 is 15 amino acids long. The CDR3 protein is CASSLVGQGINEQFF. CDR3 sequence (DNA): TGTGCCAGCAGCTTGGTGGGACAGGGTATCAATGAGCAGTTCTTC.